This is a list of T cell receptor beta chains from one sample in a study of response to subunit inactivated influenza vaccine. In TCRdb, the RT-PCR reads were re-called with MiXCR into one record per CDR3 protein. The sample consists of roughly 570,000 distinct CDR3 sequences, about an eighth of them appearing once. The sequencing used PBMCs from blood, collected roughly 47 days after vaccination. The receptors were gathered from a man aged 50-59 years who received an inactivated influenza vaccine. Both conserved end residues are part of each CDR3. Each record gives: clone size, V gene, J gene, D gene, CDR3 DNA, CDR3 protein. The D gene is left open where the match is weak. Clone size is stated in some rows and not others, as once, few, many or a class when expanded.

few	TRBV5-1	TRBJ1-6	NA	TGCGCCAGCACCGGGACGTTGAATTCACCCCTCCACTTT	CASTGTLNSPLHF
NA	TRBV7-3	TRBJ2-1	NA	TGTGCCAGCAGCTTAGGACTTCAATCGGTTGAGCAGTTCTTC	CASSLGLQSVEQFF
NA	TRBV5-1	TRBJ2-2	TRBD1	TGCGCCAGCAGCTTTTGGGACAGACCGAACACCGGGGAGCTGTTTTTT	CASSFWDRPNTGELFF
NA	TRBV12-3/TRBV12-4	TRBJ2-7	NA	TGTGCCAGCGGGAAAACAGGGATCGAGCAGTACTTC	CASGKTGIEQYF
NA	TRBV7-8	TRBJ2-1	TRBD2	TGTGCCAGCAGCTTAACAAGGACTAGCGGGATCAATGAGCAGTTCTTC	CASSLTRTSGINEQFF
NA	TRBV9	TRBJ2-3	TRBD1	TGTGCCAGCAGCACGAGGACAGGGAAAACAGATACGCAGTATTTT	CASSTRTGKTDTQYF
NA	TRBV19	TRBJ2-1	TRBD2	TGTGCCAGTAGTATAACCAGCGGGGCCTACAATGAGCAGTTCTTC	CASSITSGAYNEQFF
NA	TRBV12-3/TRBV12-4	TRBJ1-2	NA	TGTGCCAGCAGTACAGTCCTTAGGGGTAACTATGGCTACACCTTC	CASSTVLRGNYGYTF
few	TRBV10-2	TRBJ2-1	NA	TGCGCCAGCAGTGAGTTTTTAAGCTCCTACAATGAGCTGTTCTTC	CASSEFLSSYNELFF
few	TRBV6-2/TRBV6-3	TRBJ2-5	TRBD1	TGTGCCAGCAGTCGGGGACAGGGTGTCGGGGAGGAGACCCAGTACTTC	CASSRGQGVGEETQYF
few	TRBV20-1	TRBJ2-5	NA	TGCAGTGCTAGGAATGTAAGGCAAGAGACCCAGTACTTC	CSARNVRQETQYF
NA	TRBV5-1	TRBJ1-4	NA	TGCGCCAGCAGCTTGGATAAGACCCCGGGGACTAATGAAAAACTGTTTTTT	CASSLDKTPGTNEKLFF
NA	TRBV27	TRBJ2-7	TRBD2	TGTGCCAGCAGTCGAGGGACTAGCGGGAGCCGGGAGCAGTACTTC	CASSRGTSGSREQYF
NA	TRBV6-1	TRBJ2-1	NA	TGTGCCAGCAGCCCGAGTCAAAGCTCCTACAATGAGCAGTTCTTC	CASSPSQSSYNEQFF
NA	TRBV20-1	TRBJ2-3	TRBD2	TGCAGTGCAGAAACTAGCGGGGGGACGACAGATACGCAGTATTTT	CSAETSGGTTDTQYF
NA	TRBV6-1	TRBJ2-3	NA	TGTGCCAGCAGTGATCGACCTCACCGGACCACAGATACGCAGTATTTT	CASSDRPHRTTDTQYF
many	TRBV20-1	TRBJ1-1	NA	TGCAGTGCTAGAGACGGGGGCGCGGGGACTGAAGCTTTCTTT	CSARDGGAGTEAFF
few	TRBV28	TRBJ2-3	NA	TGTGCCAGCAGGGACCAGAGCACAGATACGCAGTATTTT	CASRDQSTDTQYF
few	TRBV5-1	TRBJ1-1	NA	TGCGCCAGCAGCTTTGGCTTCGGTCAGGGTTTGGACACTGAAGCTTTCTTT	CASSFGFGQGLDTEAFF
few	TRBV6-5	TRBJ2-5	TRBD2	TGTGCCAGCAGTTACGGCTTGCGGGGGACTGGAGAGACCCAGTACTTC	CASSYGLRGTGETQYF
many	TRBV11-2	TRBJ2-1	TRBD1	TGTGCCAGCAGCCCATCGAATAACCGGGACAGGGCATGGGAGCAGTTCTTC	CASSPSNNRDRAWEQFF
few	TRBV20-1	TRBJ2-7	NA	TGCAGTGCTAGAGATCGTCTGAAAGGCGAATACGAGCAGTACTTC	CSARDRLKGEYEQYF
few	TRBV6-6	TRBJ2-5	NA	TGTGCCAGCAGCCCCCGAAGGGTTGTGACCCAGTACTTC	CASSPRRVVTQYF
NA	TRBV6-2/TRBV6-3	TRBJ1-5	NA	TGTGCCAGCAGTTACTACCCCAGGGTAGCGGACCAGCCCCAGCATTTT	CASSYYPRVADQPQHF
NA	TRBV15	TRBJ2-1	NA	TGTGCCACCAGCAGATACCACAATGAGCAGTTCTTC	CATSRYHNEQFF
NA	TRBV29-1	TRBJ2-1	NA	TGCAGCGTTGAAGATATGGGAAATGAGCAGTTCTTC	CSVEDMGNEQFF
NA	TRBV27	TRBJ2-1	NA	TGTGCCAGCAGGATGACAGGAGCCTGGGATGAGCAGTTCTTC	CASRMTGAWDEQFF
many	TRBV20-1	TRBJ1-2	TRBD1	TGCAGTGCTGCCGGGACAGGGATTTATGGCTACACCTTC	CSAAGTGIYGYTF
many	TRBV5-6	TRBJ2-1	TRBD2	TGTGCCAGCAGCTTGGTTAGCGGGGCGTACAATGAGCAGTTCTTC	CASSLVSGAYNEQFF
few	TRBV5-1	TRBJ2-2	TRBD1	TGCGCCAGCAGCCAGGACAGGCCAAACACCGGGGAGCTGTTTTTT	CASSQDRPNTGELFF
NA	TRBV28	TRBJ1-3	TRBD1	TGTGCCAGCAGGACAGGGGGGACCTTTGGAAACACCATATATTTT	CASRTGGTFGNTIYF
once	TRBV7-2	TRBJ1-2	NA	TGTGCCAGCAGCTTAGTTCGGCTTCCTAACTATGGCTACACCTTC	CASSLVRLPNYGYTF
few	TRBV21-1	TRBJ2-1	NA	TGTGCCAGCAGCAAAGATAAGACAGCCCTCTCCTACAATGAGCAGTTCTTC	CASSKDKTALSYNEQFF